This T cell receptor (beta chain) appears in the sequencing data of a study of blood T cells in healthy people across ages. A sample-barcoded 5' primer and a J-beta primer mix were used in a second PCR of roughly 7 to 11 cycles. TCRdb itself ran the 5' RACE reads through MiXCR, one entry per CDR3 protein. The sample has 1.5 million to 2 million distinct CDR3 sequences, 28% seen once. CDR1 MNHNY and CDR2 SVGAGI come from the germline V gene (reference sequence). The CDR3 has 13 amino acids. Trimming cost V 9 bases and J 8 bases, with 17 bases left between them. Input material: blood. The receptor's source is a woman aged 25 to 39 in good health. The chain couples TRBV6-6 to TRBJ2-1, with D maybe TRBD2 (6 bases). CDR3 amino acids: CASRGRSGDEQFF. CDR3 in DNA: TGTGCCAGTCGGGGGAGATCCGGGGATGAGCAGTTCTTC.